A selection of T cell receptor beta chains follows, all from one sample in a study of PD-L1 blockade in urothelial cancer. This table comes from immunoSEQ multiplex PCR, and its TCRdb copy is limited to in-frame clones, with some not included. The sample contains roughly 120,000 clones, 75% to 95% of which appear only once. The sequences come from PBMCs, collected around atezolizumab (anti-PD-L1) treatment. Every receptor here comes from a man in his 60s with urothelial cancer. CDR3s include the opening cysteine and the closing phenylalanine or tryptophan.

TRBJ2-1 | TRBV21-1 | CASSKGLGPYNEQFF
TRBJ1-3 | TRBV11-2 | CASSLEQSSGNTIYF
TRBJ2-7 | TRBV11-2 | CASSQTSGRASYEQYF
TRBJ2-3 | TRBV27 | CASSSRSKDTQYF
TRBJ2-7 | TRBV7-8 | CAAQSGGSYEQYF
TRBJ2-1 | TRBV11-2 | CASSLQGTEQFF
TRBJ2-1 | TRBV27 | CASLPWGGSYNEQFF
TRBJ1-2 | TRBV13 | CASSLLTSGQRYGYTF
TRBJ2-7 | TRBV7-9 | CASTYGGGSYEQYF
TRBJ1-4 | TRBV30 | CAWSVNTGIWEKLFF
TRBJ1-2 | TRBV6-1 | CASLPVTLNYGYTF
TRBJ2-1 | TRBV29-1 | CSASHLEYNEQFF
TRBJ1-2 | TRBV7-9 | CASSLARGEGYTF
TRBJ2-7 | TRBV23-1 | CASTRRYEQYF
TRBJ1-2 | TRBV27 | CASSPEPDYGYTF
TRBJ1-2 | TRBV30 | CAWRTGVGYTF
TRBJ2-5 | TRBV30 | CAWSVRATSSETQYF
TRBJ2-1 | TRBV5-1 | CASSLEASGVNEQFF
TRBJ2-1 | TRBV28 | CASSTLTAGGPWDEQFF